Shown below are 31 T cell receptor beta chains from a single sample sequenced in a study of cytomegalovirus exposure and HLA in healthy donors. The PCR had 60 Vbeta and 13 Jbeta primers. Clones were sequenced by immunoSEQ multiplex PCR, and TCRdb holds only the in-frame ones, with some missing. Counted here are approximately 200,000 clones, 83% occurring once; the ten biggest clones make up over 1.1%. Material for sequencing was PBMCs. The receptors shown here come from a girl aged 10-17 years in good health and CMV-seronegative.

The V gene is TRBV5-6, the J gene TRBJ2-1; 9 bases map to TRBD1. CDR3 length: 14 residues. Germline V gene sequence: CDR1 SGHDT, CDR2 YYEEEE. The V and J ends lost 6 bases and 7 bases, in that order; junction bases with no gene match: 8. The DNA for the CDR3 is TGTGCCAGCACTGACAGGGGGGGTAGTAATGAGCAGTTCTTC. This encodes CASTDRGGSNEQFF.

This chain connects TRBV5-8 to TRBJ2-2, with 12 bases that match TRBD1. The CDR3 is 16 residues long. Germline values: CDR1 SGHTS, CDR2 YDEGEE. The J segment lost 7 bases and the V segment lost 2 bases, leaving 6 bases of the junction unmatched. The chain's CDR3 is CASSLSGQGAFGELFF. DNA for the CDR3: TGTGCCAGCAGCTTATCGGGACAGGGGGCCTTCGGGGAGCTGTTTTTT.

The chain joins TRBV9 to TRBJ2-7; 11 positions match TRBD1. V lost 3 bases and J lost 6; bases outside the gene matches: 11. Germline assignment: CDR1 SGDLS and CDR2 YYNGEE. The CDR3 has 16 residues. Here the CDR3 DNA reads TGTGCCAGCAGCGCCAGGACAGGGGGCGGTCGGGGCGAGCAGTACTTC. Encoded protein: CASSARTGGGRGEQYF.

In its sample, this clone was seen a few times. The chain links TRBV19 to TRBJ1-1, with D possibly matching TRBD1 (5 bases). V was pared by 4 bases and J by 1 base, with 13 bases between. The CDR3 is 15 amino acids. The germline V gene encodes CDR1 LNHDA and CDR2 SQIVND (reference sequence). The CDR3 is CASSTQETGNTEAFF. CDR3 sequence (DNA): TGTGCCAGTAGTACTCAGGAAACAGGGAACACTGAAGCTTTCTTT.

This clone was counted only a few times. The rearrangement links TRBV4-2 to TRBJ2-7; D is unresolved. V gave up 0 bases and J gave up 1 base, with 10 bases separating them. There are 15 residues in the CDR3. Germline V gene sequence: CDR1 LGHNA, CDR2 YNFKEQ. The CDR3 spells CASSQDSGESYEQYF. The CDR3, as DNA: TGTGCCAGCAGCCAAGACTCGGGTGAGTCCTACGAGCAGTACTTC.

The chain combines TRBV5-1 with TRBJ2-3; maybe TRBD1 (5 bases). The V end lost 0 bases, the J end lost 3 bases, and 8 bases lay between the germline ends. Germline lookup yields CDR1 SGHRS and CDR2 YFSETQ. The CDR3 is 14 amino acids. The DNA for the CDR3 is TGCGCCAGCAGCTTGGACAGGTTTACAGATACGCAGTATTTT. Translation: CASSLDRFTDTQYF.

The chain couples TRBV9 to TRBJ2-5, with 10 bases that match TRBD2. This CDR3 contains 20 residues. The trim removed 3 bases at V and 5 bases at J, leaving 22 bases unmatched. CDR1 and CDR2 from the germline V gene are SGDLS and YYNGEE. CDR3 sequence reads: CASSAPSVIAGGIPGETQYF. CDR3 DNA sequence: TGTGCCAGCAGCGCCCCGAGCGTTATAGCGGGGGGCATCCCCGGGGAGACCCAGTACTTC.

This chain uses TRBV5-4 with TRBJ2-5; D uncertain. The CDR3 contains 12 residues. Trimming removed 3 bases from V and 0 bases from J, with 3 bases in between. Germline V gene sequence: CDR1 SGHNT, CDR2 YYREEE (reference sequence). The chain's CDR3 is CASSSNQETQYF. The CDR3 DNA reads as TGTGCCAGCAGCTCCAACCAAGAGACCCAGTACTTC.

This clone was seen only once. Here the CDR3 reads CATSRVGLVRNNEQFF. In nucleotides, the CDR3 is TGTGCCACCAGCAGAGTGGGACTAGTAAGGAACAATGAGCAGTTCTTC. J is TRBJ2-1 and V is TRBV15; 8 bases line up with TRBD2. V lost 1 base to trimming and J lost 5 bases; unmatched junction nucleotides: 7. The CDR3 contains 16 residues. Germline V gene lookup returns CDR1 LNHNV and CDR2 YYDKDF (reference sequence).

This CDR3 reads CASWAGDLTRETQYF. As DNA, the CDR3 is TGCGCCAGCTGGGCGGGCGACCTGACTAGGGAGACCCAGTACTTC. The chain uses TRBV5-1 and TRBJ2-5; D might be TRBD2 (6 bases). The CDR3 has 15 amino acids. Germline-derived CDR1 and CDR2 are SGHRS and YFSETQ. V was pared by 7 bases and J by 5 bases, with 21 bases between.

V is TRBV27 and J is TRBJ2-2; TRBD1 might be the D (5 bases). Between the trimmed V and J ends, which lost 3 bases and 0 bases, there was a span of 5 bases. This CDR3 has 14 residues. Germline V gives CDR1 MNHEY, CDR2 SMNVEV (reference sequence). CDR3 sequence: CASSLTANTGELFF. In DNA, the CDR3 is TGTGCCAGCAGTTTGACAGCGAACACCGGGGAGCTGTTTTTT.

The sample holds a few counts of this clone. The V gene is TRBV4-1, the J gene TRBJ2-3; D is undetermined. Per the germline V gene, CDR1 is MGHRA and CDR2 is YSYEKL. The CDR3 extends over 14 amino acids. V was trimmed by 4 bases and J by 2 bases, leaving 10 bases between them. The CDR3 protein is CASSLPPVTDTQYF. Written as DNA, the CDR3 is TGCGCCAGCAGCCTTCCTCCAGTCACAGATACGCAGTATTTT.

The DNA for the CDR3 is TGCGCCAGCAGCCAAGGACAGGGCCGATCTGGAAACACCATATATTTT. Its protein product is CASSQGQGRSGNTIYF. The rearrangement links TRBV4-1 to TRBJ1-3; 7 bases fit TRBD1. The CDR3 totals 16 residues. V shed 1 base and J 1 base; nucleotides not matched to a gene: 4. CDR1 is MGHRA and CDR2 is YSYEKL in the germline V gene.

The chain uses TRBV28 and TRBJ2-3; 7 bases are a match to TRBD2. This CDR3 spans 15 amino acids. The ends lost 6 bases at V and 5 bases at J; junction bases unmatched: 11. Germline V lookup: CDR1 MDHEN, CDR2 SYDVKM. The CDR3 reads CASRRLAVREDTQYF. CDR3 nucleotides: TGTGCCAGCAGGAGGCTAGCGGTCCGGGAAGATACGCAGTATTTT.

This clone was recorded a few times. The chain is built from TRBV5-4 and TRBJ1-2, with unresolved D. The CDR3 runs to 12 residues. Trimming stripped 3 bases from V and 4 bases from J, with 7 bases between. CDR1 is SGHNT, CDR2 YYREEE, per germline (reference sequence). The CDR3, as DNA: TGTGCCAGCAGCTCGGGATTCTATGGCTACACCTTC. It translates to CASSSGFYGYTF.

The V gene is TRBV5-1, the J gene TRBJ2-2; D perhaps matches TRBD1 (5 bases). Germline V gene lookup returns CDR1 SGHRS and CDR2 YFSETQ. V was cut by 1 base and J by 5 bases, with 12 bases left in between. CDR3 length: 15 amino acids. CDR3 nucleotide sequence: TGCGCCAGCAGCTTGTTAGGGGCGAGAACCGGGGAGCTGTTTTTT. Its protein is CASSLLGARTGELFF.

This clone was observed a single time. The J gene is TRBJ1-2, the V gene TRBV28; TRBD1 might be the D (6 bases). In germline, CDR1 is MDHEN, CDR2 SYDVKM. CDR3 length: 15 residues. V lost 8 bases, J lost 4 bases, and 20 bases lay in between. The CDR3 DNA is TGTGCCAGCTGCCCGGACAGACCCAAAGCCTATGGCTACACCTTC. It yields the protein CASCPDRPKAYGYTF.

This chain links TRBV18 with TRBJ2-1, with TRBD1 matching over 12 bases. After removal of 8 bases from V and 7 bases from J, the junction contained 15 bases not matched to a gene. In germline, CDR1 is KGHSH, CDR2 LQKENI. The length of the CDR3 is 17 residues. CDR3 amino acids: CASAPRMGDRGPNEQFF. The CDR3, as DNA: TGTGCCAGCGCGCCACGGATGGGGGACAGGGGGCCGAATGAGCAGTTCTTC. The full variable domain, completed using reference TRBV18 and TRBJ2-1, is NAGVMQNPRHLVRRRGQEARLRCSPMKGHSHVYWYRQLPEEGLKFMVYLQKENIIDESGMPKERFSAEFPKEGPSILRIQQVVRGDSAAYFCASAPRMGDRGPNEQFFGPGTRLTVL.

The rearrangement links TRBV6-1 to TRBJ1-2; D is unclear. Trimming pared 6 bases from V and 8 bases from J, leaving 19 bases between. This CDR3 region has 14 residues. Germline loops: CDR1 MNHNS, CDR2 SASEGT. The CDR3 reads CASSDPLGDGGYTF. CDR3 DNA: TGTGCCAGCAGCGATCCCCTCGGGGATGGGGGCTACACCTTC.

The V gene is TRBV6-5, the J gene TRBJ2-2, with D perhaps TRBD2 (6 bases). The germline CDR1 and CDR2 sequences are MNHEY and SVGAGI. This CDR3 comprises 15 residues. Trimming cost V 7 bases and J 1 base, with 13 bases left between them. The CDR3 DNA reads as TGTGCCAGCAAACGAGGGACTCTGAACACCGGGGAGCTGTTTTTT. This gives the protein CASKRGTLNTGELFF.

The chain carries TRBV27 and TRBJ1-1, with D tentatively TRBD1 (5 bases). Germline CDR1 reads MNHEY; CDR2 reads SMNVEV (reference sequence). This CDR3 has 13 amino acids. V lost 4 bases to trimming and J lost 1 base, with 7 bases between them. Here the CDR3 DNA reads TGTGCCAGCAGTTGGGGGGGGAACACTGAAGCTTTCTTT. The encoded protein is CASSWGGNTEAFF.

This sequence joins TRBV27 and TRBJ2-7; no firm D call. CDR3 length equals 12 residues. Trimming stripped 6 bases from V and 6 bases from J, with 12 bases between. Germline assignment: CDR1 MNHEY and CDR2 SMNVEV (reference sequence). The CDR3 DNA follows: TGTGCCAGCAGCCAAGTCGGTAGCGAGCAGTACTTC. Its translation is CASSQVGSEQYF.

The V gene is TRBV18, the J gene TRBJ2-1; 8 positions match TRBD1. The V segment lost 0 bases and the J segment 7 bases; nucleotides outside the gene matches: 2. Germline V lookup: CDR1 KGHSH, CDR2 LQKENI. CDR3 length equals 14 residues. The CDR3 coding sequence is TGTGCCAGCTCACCACCGACAGGGGCGAATGAGCAGTTCTTC. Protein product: CASSPPTGANEQFF.

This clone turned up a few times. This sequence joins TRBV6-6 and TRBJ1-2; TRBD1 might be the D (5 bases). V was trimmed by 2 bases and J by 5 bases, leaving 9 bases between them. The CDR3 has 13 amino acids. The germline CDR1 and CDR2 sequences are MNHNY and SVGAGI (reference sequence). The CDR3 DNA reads TGTGCCAGCAGTTACGACAGCCAATATGGCTACACCTTC. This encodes CASSYDSQYGYTF.

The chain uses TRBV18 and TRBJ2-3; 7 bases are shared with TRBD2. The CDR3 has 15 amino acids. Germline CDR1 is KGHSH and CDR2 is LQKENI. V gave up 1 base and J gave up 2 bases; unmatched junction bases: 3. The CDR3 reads CASSPQAGLTDTQYF. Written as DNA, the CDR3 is TGTGCCAGCTCACCACAAGCGGGACTCACAGATACGCAGTATTTT.

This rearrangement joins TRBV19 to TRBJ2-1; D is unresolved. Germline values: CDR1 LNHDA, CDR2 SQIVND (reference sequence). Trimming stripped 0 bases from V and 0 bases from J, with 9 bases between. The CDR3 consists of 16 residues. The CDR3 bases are TGTGCCAGTAGTATAGACACTTTAAGCTCCTACAATGAGCAGTTCTTC. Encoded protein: CASSIDTLSSYNEQFF.

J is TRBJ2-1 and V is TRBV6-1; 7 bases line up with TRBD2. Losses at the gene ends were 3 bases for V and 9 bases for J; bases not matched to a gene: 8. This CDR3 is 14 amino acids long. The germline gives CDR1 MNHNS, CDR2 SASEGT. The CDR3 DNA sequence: TGTGCCAGCAGTGATTCCAGCGGGATTGTTGAGCAGTTCTTC. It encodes CASSDSSGIVEQFF.

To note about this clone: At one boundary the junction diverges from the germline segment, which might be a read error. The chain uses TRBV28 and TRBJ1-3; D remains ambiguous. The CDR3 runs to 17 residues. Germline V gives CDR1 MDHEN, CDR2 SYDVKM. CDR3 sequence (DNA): TGTGCCAGCAGGTTATCAAACCGACACCTCTCTGGAAACACCATATATTTT. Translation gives CASRLSNRHLSGNTIYF.

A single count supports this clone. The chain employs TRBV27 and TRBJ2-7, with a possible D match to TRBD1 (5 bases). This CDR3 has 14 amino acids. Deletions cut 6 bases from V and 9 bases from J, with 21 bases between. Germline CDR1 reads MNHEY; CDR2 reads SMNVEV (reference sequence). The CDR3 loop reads CASRASGSGFRQYF. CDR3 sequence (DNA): TGTGCCAGCAGGGCCTCAGGGTCTGGTTTTAGGCAGTACTTC.

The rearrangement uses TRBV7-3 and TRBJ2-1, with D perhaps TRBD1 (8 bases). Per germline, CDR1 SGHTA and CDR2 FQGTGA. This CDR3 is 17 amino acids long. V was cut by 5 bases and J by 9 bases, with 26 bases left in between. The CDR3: CASSPRGGGRGLSEQFF. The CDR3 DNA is TGTGCCAGCAGCCCTAGGGGAGGGGGCAGGGGGCTGAGTGAGCAGTTCTTC.

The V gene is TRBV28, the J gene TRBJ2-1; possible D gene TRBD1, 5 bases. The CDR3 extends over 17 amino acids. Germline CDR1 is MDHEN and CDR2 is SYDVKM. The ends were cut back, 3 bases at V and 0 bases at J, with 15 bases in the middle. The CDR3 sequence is CASSFRQGHLSYNEQFF. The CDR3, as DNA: TGTGCCAGCAGTTTCCGGCAAGGACACCTCTCCTACAATGAGCAGTTCTTC. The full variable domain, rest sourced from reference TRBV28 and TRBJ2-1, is DVKVTQSSRYLVKRTGEKVFLECVQDMDHENMFWYRQDPGLGLRLIYFSYDVKMKEKGDIPEGYSVSREKKERFSLILESASTNQTSMYLCASSFRQGHLSYNEQFFGPGTRLTVL.